This passage covers 16 T cell receptor beta chains from one sample sequenced in a study of blood T cell repertoires in COVID-19. Clones were read by immunoSEQ multiplex PCR, and TCRdb kept only the in-frame ones, dropping some. The sample consists of 90,000 to 130,000 clones, around four fifths of them appearing once. Sequenced input: peripheral blood. The receptors here all came from a woman aged 60 to 75 with acute or convalescent COVID-19.

The CDR3 here is CASSKSGGSYNEQFF. Here the CDR3 DNA reads TGTGCCAGCAGCAAAAGCGGGGGGTCCTACAATGAGCAGTTCTTC. This sequence joins TRBV7-3 and TRBJ2-1; TRBD2 matches 9 bases. The CDR3 is made up of 15 amino acids. The trim removed 5 bases at V and 1 base at J, leaving 3 bases unmatched. CDR1 SGHTA and CDR2 FQGTGA come from the germline V gene.

This clone was detected once. The chain combines TRBV19 with TRBJ1-2; D is uncertain. CDR1 is LNHDA, CDR2 SQIVND, per germline (reference sequence). The CDR3 loop spans 12 amino acids. V lost 4 bases, J lost 3 bases, and 6 bases lay in between. CDR3 amino acids: CASSSRDYGYTF. The CDR3 DNA reads TGTGCCAGTAGTAGCCGGGACTATGGCTACACCTTC.

This sequence joins TRBV2 and TRBJ1-2; D not resolved. Germline values: CDR1 SNHLY, CDR2 FYNNEI. V lost 4 bases and J lost 4, with 13 bases in between. The CDR3 is 14 residues long. DNA of the CDR3: TGTGCCAGCAGTGTGGCGGAGGGTCCCTATGGCTACACCTTC. Amino acids: CASSVAEGPYGYTF.

The rearrangement links TRBV4-1 to TRBJ1-3; perhaps TRBD1 as D (5 bases). The V gene lost 2 bases and the J gene lost 3 bases, with 8 bases spanning the gap. Germline CDR1 MGHRA, CDR2 YSYEKL. CDR3 size: 14 residues. The CDR3 loop reads CASSQSTVGNTIYF. In DNA, the CDR3 is TGCGCCAGCAGCCAATCGACAGTTGGAAACACCATATATTTT.

This chain uses TRBV5-1 with TRBJ2-2, with a possible D match to TRBD2 (5 bases). This CDR3 region has 15 residues. Trimming took off 0 bases at V and 7 bases at J, with 13 bases between the two ends. Germline CDR1 SGHRS, CDR2 YFSETQ. DNA of the CDR3: TGCGCCAGCAGCTTGGGGCGGGCCCACGACGGGGAGCTGTTTTTT. Its translation: CASSLGRAHDGELFF.

The rearrangement uses TRBV12-3 or TRBV12-4 and TRBJ2-3; 7 positions agree with TRBD2. Trimming at V came to 11 bases and at J to 2 bases, leaving 4 bases not matched to a gene. The CDR3 length is 12 residues. The CDR3 sequence is CASAGDTDTQYF. DNA for the CDR3: TGTGCCTCTGCGGGGGACACAGATACGCAGTATTTT.

The chain joins TRBV4-3 to TRBJ2-3; 9 bases are shared with TRBD2. The V gene end was trimmed by 1 base and the J gene end by 6 bases; junction bases not matched to a gene: 8. This CDR3 spans 16 amino acids. CDR1 and CDR2 from the germline V gene are LGHNA and YSLEER. CDR3 coding DNA: TGCGCCAGCAGCCAAGGGAGGGGACTAGCTCCCGATACGCAGTATTTT. Translation gives CASSQGRGLAPDTQYF.

This chain uses TRBV6-1 with TRBJ1-2, with 7 bases aligning to TRBD1. V shed 0 bases and J 2 bases; nucleotides not matched to a gene: 6. This CDR3 has 16 residues. From germline, CDR1 is MNHNS and CDR2 SASEGT. CDR3 DNA: TGTGCCAGCAGTGAAGCGCCCTTAGGGGGCAACTATGGCTACACCTTC. This codes for CASSEAPLGGNYGYTF.

The J gene is TRBJ2-3, the V gene TRBV9; TRBD2 aligns across 8 bases. The ends lost 1 base at V and 5 bases at J; junction bases unmatched: 6. Germline V gives CDR1 SGDLS, CDR2 YYNGEE. There are 15 residues in the CDR3. The CDR3 DNA is TGTGCCAGCAGCGTAACGCGGGGGGCGGTAGATACGCAGTATTTT. It codes for CASSVTRGAVDTQYF.

The chain employs TRBV7-9 and TRBJ2-7, with 7 bases matching TRBD2. The germline V gene has CDR1 SEHNR and CDR2 FQNEAQ (reference sequence). J lost 1 base, V lost 2 bases, and 5 bases had no gene match. The CDR3 spans 15 residues. The DNA of the CDR3 is TGTGCCAGCAGCTTACGGGGGGTGGATTCCTACGAGCAGTACTTC. Protein product: CASSLRGVDSYEQYF. Combining the CDR3 with reference TRBV7-9 and TRBJ2-7 gives the whole variable domain DTGVSQNPRHKITKRGQNVTFRCDPISEHNRLYWYRQTLGQGPEFLTYFQNEAQLEKSRLLSDRFSAERPKGSFSTLEIQRTEQGDSAMYLCASSLRGVDSYEQYFGPGTRLTVT.

This clone showed up just once. The rearrangement joins TRBV7-9 to TRBJ1-1, with D perhaps TRBD1 (6 bases). This CDR3 spans 15 amino acids. Trimming removed 5 bases from V and 4 bases from J, with 17 bases in between. Germline V gives CDR1 SEHNR, CDR2 FQNEAQ (reference sequence). CDR3 in amino acids: CASSKTTGIGTEAFF. The CDR3, as DNA: TGTGCCAGCAGCAAAACGACAGGAATCGGCACTGAAGCTTTCTTT.

J is TRBJ1-5 and V is TRBV6-2 or TRBV6-3; 8 bases are shared with TRBD1. CDR1 is MNHEY and CDR2 is SVGEGT in the germline V gene. V was clipped by 5 bases and J by 4 bases; unmatched bases: 7. The CDR3 loop spans 15 amino acids. The CDR3 sequence is CASSTGTGPNQPQHF. The DNA of the CDR3 is TGTGCCAGCAGTACCGGGACAGGACCTAATCAGCCCCAGCATTTT.

The chain joins TRBV10-2 to TRBJ2-1; unclear D gene. From germline, CDR1 is WSHSY and CDR2 SAAADI. Trimming shortened V by 3 bases and J by 7 bases, and 7 bases separated the two germline ends. The CDR3 is 12 residues long. The CDR3 is CASSDLRNEQFF. CDR3 DNA sequence: TGCGCCAGCAGTGACCTACGGAATGAGCAGTTCTTC.

This chain joins TRBV7-3 and TRBJ2-7; tentative D call: TRBD1 (6 bases). V gave up 5 bases and J gave up 0 bases, with 14 bases separating them. The CDR3 runs to 15 residues. CDR1 SGHTA and CDR2 FQGTGA come from the germline V gene. The CDR3 DNA sequence: TGTGCCAGCAGCCTGGACAGCTTCTACTCCTACGAGCAGTACTTC. Translating it yields CASSLDSFYSYEQYF.

This chain joins TRBV6-5 and TRBJ2-3; tentative D call: TRBD1 (5 bases). The CDR3 has 14 amino acids. Per the germline V gene, CDR1 is MNHEY and CDR2 is SVGAGI. V lost 5 bases and J 2 bases, leaving 11 bases between the germline ends. CDR3 nucleotides: TGTGCCAGCAGTAATTGGGGCTTCACAGATACGCAGTATTTT. Protein product: CASSNWGFTDTQYF.

The CDR3 coding sequence is TGCGCCAGCAGCTTAGCCGGGACAGGGAATTCACCCCTCCACTTT. Translation gives CASSLAGTGNSPLHF. The V and J genes are TRBV5-1 and TRBJ1-6, with TRBD1 matching over 9 bases. The CDR3 length is 15 residues. The germline V gene has CDR1 SGHRS and CDR2 YFSETQ. With V trimmed by 2 bases and J by 7 bases, 4 bases remained unmatched.